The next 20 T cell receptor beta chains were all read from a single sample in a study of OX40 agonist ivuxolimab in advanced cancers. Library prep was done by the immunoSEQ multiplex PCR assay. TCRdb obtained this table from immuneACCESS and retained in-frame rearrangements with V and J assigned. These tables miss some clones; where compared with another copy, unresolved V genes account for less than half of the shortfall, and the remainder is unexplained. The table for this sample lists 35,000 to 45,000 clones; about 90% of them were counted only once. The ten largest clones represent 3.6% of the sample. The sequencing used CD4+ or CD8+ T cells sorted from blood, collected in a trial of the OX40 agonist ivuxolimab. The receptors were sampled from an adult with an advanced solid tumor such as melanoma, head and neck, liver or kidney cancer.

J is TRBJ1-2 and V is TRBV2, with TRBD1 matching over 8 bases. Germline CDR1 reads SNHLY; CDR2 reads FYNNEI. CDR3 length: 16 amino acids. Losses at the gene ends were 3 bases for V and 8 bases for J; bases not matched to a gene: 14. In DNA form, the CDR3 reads TGTGCCAGCAGTGATTTCGGGACAGGACGTTCGGGGGGCTACACCTTC. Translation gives CASSDFGTGRSGGYTF.

CDR3 coding DNA: TGTGCCAGCAGCTCGACAGGCAATGAGCAGTTCTTC. It specifies CASSSTGNEQFF. This chain links TRBV5-6 with TRBJ2-1, with D possibly being TRBD1 (6 bases). CDR1 and CDR2 from the germline V gene are SGHDT and YYEEEE. The CDR3 is 12 residues long. Trimming took off 3 bases at V and 6 bases at J, with 7 bases between the two ends.

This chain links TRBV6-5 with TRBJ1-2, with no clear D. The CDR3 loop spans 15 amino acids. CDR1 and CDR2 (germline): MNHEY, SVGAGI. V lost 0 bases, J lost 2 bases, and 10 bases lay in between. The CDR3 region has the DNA TGTGCCAGCAGTTACTCGTCGCACGGAAACTATGGCTACACCTTC. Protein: CASSYSSHGNYGYTF.

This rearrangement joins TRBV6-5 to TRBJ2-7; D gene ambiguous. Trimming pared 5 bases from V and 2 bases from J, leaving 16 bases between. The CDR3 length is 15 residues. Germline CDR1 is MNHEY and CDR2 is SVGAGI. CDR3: CASSPDVRKTYEQYF. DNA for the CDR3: TGTGCCAGCAGTCCTGACGTTAGAAAAACCTACGAGCAGTACTTC.

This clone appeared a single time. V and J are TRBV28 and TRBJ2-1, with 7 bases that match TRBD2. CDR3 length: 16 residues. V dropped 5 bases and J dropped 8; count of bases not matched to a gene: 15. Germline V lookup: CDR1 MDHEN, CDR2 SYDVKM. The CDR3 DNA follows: TGTGCCAGCAGTCCCTTTGGGAGGGGTAAGCAGGATGAGCAGTTCTTC. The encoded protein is CASSPFGRGKQDEQFF.

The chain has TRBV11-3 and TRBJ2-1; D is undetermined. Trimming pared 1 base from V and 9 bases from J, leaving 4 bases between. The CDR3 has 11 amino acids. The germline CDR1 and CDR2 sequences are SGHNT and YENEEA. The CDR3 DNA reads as TGTGCCAGCAGCTTAGTAAGTGAGCAGTTCTTC. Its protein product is CASSLVSEQFF.

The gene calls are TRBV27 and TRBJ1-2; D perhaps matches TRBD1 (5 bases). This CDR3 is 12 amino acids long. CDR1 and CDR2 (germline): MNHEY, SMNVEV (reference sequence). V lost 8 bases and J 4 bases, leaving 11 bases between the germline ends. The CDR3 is CASGQGPYGYTF. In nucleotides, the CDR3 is TGTGCCAGCGGGCAGGGTCCCTATGGCTACACCTTC.

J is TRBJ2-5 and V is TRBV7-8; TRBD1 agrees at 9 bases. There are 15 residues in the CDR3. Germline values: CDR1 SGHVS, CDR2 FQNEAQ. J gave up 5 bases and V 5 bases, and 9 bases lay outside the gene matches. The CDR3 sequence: CASSPRDRVGETQYF. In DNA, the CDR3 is TGTGCCAGCAGCCCCCGGGACAGGGTGGGGGAGACCCAGTACTTC.

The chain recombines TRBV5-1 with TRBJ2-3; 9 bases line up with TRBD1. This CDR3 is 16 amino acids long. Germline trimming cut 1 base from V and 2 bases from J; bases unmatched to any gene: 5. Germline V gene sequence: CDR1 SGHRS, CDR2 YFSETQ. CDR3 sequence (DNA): TGCGCCAGCAGCTTGAACAGGGGGCGAAACACAGATACGCAGTATTTT. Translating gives CASSLNRGRNTDTQYF.

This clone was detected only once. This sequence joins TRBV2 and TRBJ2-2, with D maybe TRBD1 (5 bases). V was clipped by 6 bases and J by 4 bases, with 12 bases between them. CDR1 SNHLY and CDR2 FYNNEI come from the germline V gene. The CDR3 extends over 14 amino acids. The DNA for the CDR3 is TGTGCCAGCAGGGACGACAGCCTCACCGGGGAGCTGTTTTTT. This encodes CASRDDSLTGELFF. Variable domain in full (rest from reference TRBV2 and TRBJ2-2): EPEVTQTPSHQVTQMGQEVILRCVPISNHLYFYWYRQILGQKVEFLVSFYNNEISEKSEIFDDQFSVERPDGSNFTLKIRSTKLEDSAMYFCASRDDSLTGELFFGEGSRLTVL.

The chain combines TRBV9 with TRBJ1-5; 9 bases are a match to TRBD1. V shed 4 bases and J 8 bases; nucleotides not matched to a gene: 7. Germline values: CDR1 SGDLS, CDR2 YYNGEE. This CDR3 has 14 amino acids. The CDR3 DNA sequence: TGTGCCAGCAGCCCCGAGACAGGGGGTGAGCCCCAGCATTTT. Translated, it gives CASSPETGGEPQHF.

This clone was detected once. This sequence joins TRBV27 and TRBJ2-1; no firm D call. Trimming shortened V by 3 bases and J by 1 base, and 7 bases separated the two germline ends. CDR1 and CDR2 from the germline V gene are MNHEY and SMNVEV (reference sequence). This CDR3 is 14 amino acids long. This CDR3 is CASSFERSYNEQFF. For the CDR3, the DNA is TGTGCCAGCAGTTTTGAGCGATCCTACAATGAGCAGTTCTTC.

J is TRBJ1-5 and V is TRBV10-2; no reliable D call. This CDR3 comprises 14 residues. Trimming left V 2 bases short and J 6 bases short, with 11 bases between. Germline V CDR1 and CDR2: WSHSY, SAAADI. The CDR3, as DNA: TGCGCCAGCAGTGAGGGGATGTCGTCTCAGCCCCAGCATTTT. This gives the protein CASSEGMSSQPQHF.

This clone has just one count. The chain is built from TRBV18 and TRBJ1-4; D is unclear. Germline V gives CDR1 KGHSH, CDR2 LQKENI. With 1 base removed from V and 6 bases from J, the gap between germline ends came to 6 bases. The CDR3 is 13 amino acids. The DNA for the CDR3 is TGTGCCAGCTCACCACGGGCGGATGAAAAACTGTTTTTT. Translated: CASSPRADEKLFF.

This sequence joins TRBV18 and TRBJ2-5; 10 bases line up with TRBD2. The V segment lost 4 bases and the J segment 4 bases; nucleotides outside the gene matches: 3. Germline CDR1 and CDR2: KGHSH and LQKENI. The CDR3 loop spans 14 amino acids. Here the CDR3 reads CASSRASGGETQYF. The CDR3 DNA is TGTGCCAGCTCACGCGCTAGCGGGGGAGAGACCCAGTACTTC.

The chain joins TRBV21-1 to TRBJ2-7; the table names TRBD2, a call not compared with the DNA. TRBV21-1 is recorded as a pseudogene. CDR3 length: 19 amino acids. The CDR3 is CASSKNPSSGRRTSYEQYF. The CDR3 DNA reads TGTGCCAGCAGCAAAAACCCGTCTAGCGGGAGAAGAACGTCCTACGAGCAGTACTTC.

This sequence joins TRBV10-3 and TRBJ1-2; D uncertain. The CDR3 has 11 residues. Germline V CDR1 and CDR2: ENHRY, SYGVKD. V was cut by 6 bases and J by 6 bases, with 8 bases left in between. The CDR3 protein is CAISRQNGYTF. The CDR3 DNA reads TGTGCCATCAGCCGGCAGAATGGCTACACCTTC.

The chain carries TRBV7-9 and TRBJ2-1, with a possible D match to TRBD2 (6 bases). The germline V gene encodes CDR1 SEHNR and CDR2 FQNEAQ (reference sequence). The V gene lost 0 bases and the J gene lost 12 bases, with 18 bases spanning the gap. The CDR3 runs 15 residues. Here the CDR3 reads CASSLATGRSQGQFF. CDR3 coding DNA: TGTGCCAGCAGCTTAGCCACGGGGAGGAGTCAGGGGCAGTTCTTC.

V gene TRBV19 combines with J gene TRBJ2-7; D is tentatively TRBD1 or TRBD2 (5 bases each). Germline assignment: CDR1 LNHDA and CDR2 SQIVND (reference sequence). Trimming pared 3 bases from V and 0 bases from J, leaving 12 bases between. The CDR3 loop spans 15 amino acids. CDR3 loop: CASSMKGRHSYEQYF. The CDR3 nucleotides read TGTGCCAGTAGTATGAAGGGACGGCACTCCTACGAGCAGTACTTC.

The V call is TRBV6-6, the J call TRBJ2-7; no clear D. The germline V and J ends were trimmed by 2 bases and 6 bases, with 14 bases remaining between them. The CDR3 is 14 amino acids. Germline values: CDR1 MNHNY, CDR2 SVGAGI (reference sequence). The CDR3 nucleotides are TGTGCCAGCAGTTACAAATTATTACTTGCCGAGCAGTACTTC. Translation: CASSYKLLLAEQYF.